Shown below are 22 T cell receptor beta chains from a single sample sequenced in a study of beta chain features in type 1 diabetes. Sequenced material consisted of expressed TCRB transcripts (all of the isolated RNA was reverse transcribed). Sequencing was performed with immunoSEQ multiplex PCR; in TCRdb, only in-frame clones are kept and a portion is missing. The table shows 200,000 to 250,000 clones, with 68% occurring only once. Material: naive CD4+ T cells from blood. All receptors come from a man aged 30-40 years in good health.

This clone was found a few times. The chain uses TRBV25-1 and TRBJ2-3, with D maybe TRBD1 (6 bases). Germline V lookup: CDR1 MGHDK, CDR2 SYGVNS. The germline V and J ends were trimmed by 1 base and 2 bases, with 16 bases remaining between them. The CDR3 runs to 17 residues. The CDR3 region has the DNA TGTGCCAGCAGTGAATTGAGAGGACAGAGATACACAGATACGCAGTATTTT. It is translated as CASSELRGQRYTDTQYF.

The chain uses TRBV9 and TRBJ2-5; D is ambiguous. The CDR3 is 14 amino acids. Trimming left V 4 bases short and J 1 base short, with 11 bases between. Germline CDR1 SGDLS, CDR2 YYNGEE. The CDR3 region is CASSLSKFQETQYF. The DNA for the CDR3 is TGTGCCAGCAGCCTCAGCAAATTCCAAGAGACCCAGTACTTC.

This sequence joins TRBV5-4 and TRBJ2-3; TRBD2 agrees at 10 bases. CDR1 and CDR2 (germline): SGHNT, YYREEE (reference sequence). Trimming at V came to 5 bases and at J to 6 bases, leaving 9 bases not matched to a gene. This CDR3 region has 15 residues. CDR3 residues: CASRRAGGPADTQYF. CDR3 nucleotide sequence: TGTGCCAGCAGAAGAGCGGGGGGGCCGGCCGATACGCAGTATTTT.

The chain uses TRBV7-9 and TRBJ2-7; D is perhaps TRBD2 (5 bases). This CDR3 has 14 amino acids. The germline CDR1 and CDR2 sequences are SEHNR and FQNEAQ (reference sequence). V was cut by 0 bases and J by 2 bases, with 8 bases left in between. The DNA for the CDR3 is TGTGCCAGCAGCTTAGCGGAGAGGGCCTACGAGCAGTACTTC. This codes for CASSLAERAYEQYF.

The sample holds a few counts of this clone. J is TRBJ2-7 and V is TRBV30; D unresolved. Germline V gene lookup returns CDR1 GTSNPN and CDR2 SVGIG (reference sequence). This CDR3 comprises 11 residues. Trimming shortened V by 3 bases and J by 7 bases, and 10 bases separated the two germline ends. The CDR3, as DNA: TGTGCCTGGAGCGCCCAGATGGAGCAGTACTTC. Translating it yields CAWSAQMEQYF.

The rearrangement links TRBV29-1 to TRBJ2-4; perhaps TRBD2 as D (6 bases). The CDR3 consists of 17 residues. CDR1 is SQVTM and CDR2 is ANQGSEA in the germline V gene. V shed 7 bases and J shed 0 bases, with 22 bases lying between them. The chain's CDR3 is CSASPGRGILAKNIQYF. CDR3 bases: TGCAGCGCCTCACCCGGTCGGGGGATCCTAGCCAAAAACATTCAGTACTTC.

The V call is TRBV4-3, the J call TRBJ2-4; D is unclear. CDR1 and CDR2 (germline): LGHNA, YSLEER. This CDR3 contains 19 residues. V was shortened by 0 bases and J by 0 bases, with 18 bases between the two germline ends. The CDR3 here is CASSQDVTDGILAKNIQYF. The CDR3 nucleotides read TGCGCCAGCAGCCAAGATGTAACGGACGGTATCCTAGCCAAAAACATTCAGTACTTC.

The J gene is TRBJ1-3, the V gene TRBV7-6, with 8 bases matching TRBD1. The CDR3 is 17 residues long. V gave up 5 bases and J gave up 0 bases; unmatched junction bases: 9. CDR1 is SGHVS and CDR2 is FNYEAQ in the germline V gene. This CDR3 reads CASSRGQAVFSGNTIYF. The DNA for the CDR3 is TGTGCCAGCAGCCGGGGACAGGCCGTTTTCTCTGGAAACACCATATATTTT.

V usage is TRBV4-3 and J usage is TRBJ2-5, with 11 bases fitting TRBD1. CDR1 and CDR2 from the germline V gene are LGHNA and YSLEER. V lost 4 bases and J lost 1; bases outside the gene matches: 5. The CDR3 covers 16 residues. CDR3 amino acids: CASSLGTGGGQETQYF. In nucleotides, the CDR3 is TGCGCCAGCAGCCTGGGGACAGGGGGTGGCCAAGAGACCCAGTACTTC.

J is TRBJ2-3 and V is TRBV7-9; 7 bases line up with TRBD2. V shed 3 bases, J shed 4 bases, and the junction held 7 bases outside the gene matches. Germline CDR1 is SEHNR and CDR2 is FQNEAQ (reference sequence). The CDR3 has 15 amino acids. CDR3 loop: CASSFLAEVPDTQYF. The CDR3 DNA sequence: TGTGCCAGCAGCTTTCTAGCGGAAGTACCAGATACGCAGTATTTT.

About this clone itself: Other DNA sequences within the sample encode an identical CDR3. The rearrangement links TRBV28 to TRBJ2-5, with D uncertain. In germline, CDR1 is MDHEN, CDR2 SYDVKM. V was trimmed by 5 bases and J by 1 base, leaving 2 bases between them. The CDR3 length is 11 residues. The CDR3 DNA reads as TGTGCCAGCAGTCTCCAAGAGACCCAGTACTTC. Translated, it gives CASSLQETQYF.

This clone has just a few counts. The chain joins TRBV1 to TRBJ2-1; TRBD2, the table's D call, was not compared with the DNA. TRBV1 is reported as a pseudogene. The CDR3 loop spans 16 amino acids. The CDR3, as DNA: TGCACCAGCAGCCAAGACGCTAGCGGGAGGCACAATGAGCAGTTCTTC. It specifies CTSSQDASGRHNEQFF.

CDR3 protein: CAISESGSSGANVLTF. The CDR3 DNA sequence: TGTGCCATCAGTGAATCAGGGAGCTCTGGGGCCAACGTCCTGACTTTC. The chain joins TRBV10-3 to TRBJ2-6; D may correspond to TRBD1 or TRBD2 (5 bases each). Germline assignment: CDR1 ENHRY and CDR2 SYGVKD. Trimming left V 3 bases short and J 0 bases short, with 9 bases between. The CDR3 length is 16 residues.

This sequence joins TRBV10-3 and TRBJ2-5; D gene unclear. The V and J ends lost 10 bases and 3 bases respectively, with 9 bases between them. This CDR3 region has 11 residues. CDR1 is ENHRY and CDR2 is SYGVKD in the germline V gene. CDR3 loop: CASGREETQYF. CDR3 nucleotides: TGTGCCAGTGGACGAGAAGAGACCCAGTACTTC.

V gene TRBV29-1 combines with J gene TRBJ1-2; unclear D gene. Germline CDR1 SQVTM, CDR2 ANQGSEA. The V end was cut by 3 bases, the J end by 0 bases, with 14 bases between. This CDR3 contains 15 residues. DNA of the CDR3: TGCAGCGTTGACTCCCGGGCCTCTGCTAACTATGGCTACACCTTC. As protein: CSVDSRASANYGYTF. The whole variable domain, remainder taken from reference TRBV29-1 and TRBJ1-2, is SAVISQKPSRDICQRGTSLTIQCQVDSQVTMMFWYRQQPGQSLTLIATANQGSEATYESGFVIDKFPISRPNLTFSTLTVSNMSPEDSSIYLCSVDSRASANYGYTFGSGTRLTVV.

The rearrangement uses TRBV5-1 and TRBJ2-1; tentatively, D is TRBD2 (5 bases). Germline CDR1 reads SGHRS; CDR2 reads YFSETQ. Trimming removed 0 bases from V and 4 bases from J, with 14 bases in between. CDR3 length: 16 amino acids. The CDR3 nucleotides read TGCGCCAGCAGCTTGGTAGTAGGACTGGGATACAATGAGCAGTTCTTC. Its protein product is CASSLVVGLGYNEQFF.

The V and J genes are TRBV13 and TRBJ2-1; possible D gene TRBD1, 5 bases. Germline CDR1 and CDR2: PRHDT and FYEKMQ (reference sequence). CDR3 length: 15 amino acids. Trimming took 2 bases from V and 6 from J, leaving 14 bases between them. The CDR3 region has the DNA TGTGCCAGCAGCTTAAGACAGAACAGATTCAATGAGCAGTTCTTC. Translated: CASSLRQNRFNEQFF.

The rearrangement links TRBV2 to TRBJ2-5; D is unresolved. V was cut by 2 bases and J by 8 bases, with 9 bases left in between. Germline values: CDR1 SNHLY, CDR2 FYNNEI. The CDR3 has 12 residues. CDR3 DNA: TGTGCCAGCAGTGAAACCTCGGTAACCCAGTACTTC. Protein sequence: CASSETSVTQYF.

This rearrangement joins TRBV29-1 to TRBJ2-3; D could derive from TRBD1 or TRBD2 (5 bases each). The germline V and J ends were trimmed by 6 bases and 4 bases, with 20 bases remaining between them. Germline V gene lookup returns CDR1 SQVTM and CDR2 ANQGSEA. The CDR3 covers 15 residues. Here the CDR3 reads CSVVGTPGFADTQYF. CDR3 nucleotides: TGCAGCGTAGTAGGGACCCCCGGTTTCGCAGATACGCAGTATTTT.

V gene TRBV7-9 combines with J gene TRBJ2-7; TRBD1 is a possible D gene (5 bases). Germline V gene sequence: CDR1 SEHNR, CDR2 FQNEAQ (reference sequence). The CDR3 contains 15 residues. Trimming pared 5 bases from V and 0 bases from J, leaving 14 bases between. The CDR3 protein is CASSKPQGISYEQYF. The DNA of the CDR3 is TGTGCCAGCAGCAAGCCCCAGGGTATCTCCTACGAGCAGTACTTC. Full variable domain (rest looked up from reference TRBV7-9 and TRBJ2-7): DTGVSQNPRHKITKRGQNVTFRCDPISEHNRLYWYRQTLGQGPEFLTYFQNEAQLEKSRLLSDRFSAERPKGSFSTLEIQRTEQGDSAMYLCASSKPQGISYEQYFGPGTRLTVT.

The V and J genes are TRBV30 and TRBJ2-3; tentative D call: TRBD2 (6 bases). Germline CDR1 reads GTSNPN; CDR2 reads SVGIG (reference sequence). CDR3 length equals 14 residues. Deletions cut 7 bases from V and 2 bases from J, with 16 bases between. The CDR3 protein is CASPRGANTDTQYF. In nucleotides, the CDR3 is TGTGCCTCCCCTCGCGGGGCCAACACAGATACGCAGTATTTT. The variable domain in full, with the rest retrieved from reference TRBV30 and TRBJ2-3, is SQTIHQWPATLVQPVGSPLSLECTVEGTSNPNLYWYRQAAGRGLQLLFYSVGIGQISSEVPQNLSASRPQDRQFILSSKKLLLSDSGFYLCASPRGANTDTQYFGPGTRLTVL.

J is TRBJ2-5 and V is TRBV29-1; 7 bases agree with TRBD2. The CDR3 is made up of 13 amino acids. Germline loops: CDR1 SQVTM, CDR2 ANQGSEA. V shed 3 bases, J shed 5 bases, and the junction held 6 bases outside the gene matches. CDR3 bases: TGCAGCGTTGACGGGGGGACGATGGAGACCCAGTACTTC. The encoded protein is CSVDGGTMETQYF.